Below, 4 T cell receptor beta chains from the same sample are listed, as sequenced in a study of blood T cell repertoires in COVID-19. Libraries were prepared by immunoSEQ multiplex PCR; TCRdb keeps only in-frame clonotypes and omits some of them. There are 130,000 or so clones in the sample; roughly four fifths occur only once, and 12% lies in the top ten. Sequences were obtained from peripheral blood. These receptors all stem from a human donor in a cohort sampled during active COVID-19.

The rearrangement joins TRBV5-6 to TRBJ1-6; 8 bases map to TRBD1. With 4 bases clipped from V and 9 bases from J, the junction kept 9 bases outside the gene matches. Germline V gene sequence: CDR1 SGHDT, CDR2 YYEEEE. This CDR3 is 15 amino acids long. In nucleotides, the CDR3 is TGTGCCAGCAGCCCGACAGGGGTTAATTTTTCACCCCTCCACTTT. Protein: CASSPTGVNFSPLHF.

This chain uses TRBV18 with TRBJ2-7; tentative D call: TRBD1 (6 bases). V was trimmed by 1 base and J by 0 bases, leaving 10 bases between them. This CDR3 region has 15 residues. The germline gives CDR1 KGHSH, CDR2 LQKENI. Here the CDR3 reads CASSPQGQSSYEQYF. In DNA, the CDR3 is TGTGCCAGCTCACCACAAGGACAGAGCTCCTACGAGCAGTACTTC.

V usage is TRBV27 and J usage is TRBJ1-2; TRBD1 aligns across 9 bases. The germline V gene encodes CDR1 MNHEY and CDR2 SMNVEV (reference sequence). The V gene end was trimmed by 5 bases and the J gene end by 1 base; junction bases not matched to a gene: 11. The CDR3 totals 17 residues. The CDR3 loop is CASSPLGQGNVNYGYTF. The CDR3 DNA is TGTGCCAGCAGTCCGCTGGGACAGGGAAATGTTAACTATGGCTACACCTTC.

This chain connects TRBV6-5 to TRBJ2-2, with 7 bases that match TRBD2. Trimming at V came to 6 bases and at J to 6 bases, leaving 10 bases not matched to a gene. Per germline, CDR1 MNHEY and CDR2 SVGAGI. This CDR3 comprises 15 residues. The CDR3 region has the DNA TGTGCCAGCAGCCCCTTAAGCGGGACCCCCGGGGAGCTGTTTTTT. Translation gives CASSPLSGTPGELFF.